This T cell receptor (beta chain) derives from a study of blood T cell repertoires in COVID-19. Original methodology: Reference gene primer amplification gave estimated nucleated cell counts. Clones were read by immunoSEQ multiplex PCR, and TCRdb kept only the in-frame ones, dropping some. Clone size and the V and J calls come from that table; the DNA yielded D and trimming. The sample records around 200,000 clones, just under 90% being singletons. CDR1 is SGHVS and CDR2 is FQNEAQ in the germline V gene. Trimming shortened V by 2 bases and J by 11 bases, and 12 bases separated the two germline ends. The CDR3 spans 12 residues.

This chain joins TRBV7-8 and TRBJ1-1; unclear D gene. The TCR was taken from a man aged 60 to 69 who had recovered from COVID-19. Material: peripheral blood. In DNA, the CDR3 is TGTGCCAGCAGCTTATCTCCCCCGGGGGCTTTCTTT. Its translation is CASSLSPPGAFF.